The 8 T cell receptor beta chains in this list originate from one sample, sequenced in a study of CD8 T cells in ankylosing spondylitis. No antigen has been assigned to these receptors. Points from the study as a whole: Ankylosing spondylitis blood seemed to carry a telltale TCR beta motif made of fewer than 10 highly homologous variants.

From the 5' RACE reads, TCRdb called clonotypes with MiXCR, one entry per CDR3 protein. The table records 200,000 to 250,000 distinct CDR3 sequences, around 20% of them present only once. The sequencing input was blood, either unsorted or a sorted T cell fraction (not recorded which). These receptors were collected from a male donor with ankylosing spondylitis.

This clonotype was found a few times. This chain links TRBV4-3 with TRBJ1-2; a possible D gene is TRBD1 (6 bases). The CDR3 length is 16 residues. Germline values: CDR1 LGHNA, CDR2 YSLEER. Trimming took off 0 bases at V and 4 bases at J, with 15 bases between the two ends. CDR3 nucleotides: TGCGCCAGCAGCCAAGACCTGGGGGCCGGGGGCTATGGCTACACCTTC. It specifies CASSQDLGAGGYGYTF.

The chain uses TRBV27 and TRBJ2-7, with D perhaps TRBD2 (6 bases). The V and J ends lost 4 bases and 3 bases respectively, with 10 bases between them. Germline V gene data show CDR1 as MNHEY and CDR2 as SMNVEV (reference sequence). The CDR3 runs to 13 residues. The CDR3 spells CASSWGVNYEQYF. CDR3 DNA: TGTGCCAGCAGTTGGGGGGTAAACTACGAGCAGTACTTC.

The CDR3 region has the DNA TGCGCCAGCAGTCACTGGGGGTCCAATGAAAAACTGTTTTTT. It encodes CASSHWGSNEKLFF. The chain has TRBV4-1 and TRBJ1-4; D may be TRBD1 (5 bases). Between the trimmed V and J ends, which lost 6 bases and 5 bases, there was a span of 13 bases. The CDR3 runs 14 residues. The germline V gene encodes CDR1 MGHRA and CDR2 YSYEKL.

This clonotype was recorded only once. This chain links TRBV28 with TRBJ2-1; D is possibly TRBD2 (6 bases). Germline CDR1 MDHEN, CDR2 SYDVKM. The CDR3 extends over 14 amino acids. Deletions cut 5 bases from V and 5 bases from J, with 13 bases between. CDR3 amino acids: CASSGLAWNNEQFF. The DNA of the CDR3 is TGTGCCAGCAGTGGGCTAGCGTGGAACAATGAGCAGTTCTTC. The whole variable domain, filled in from reference TRBV28 and TRBJ2-1, reads DVKVTQSSRYLVKRTGEKVFLECVQDMDHENMFWYRQDPGLGLRLIYFSYDVKMKEKGDIPEGYSVSREKKERFSLILESASTNQTSMYLCASSGLAWNNEQFFGPGTRLTVL.

The gene calls are TRBV3-1 and TRBJ2-5, with D tentatively TRBD2 (5 bases). Germline CDR1 LGHDT, CDR2 YNNKEL (reference sequence). Trimming cost V 1 base and J 3 bases, with 15 bases left between them. The CDR3 runs 16 residues. The DNA for the CDR3 is TGTGCCAGCAGCCAAGTCGGAGGCCCCGGGGAAGAGACCCAGTACTTC. As protein: CASSQVGGPGEETQYF.

The rearrangement uses TRBV4-1 and TRBJ2-1, with D perhaps matching TRBD2 (5 bases). Trimming removed 1 base at V and 3 bases at J, with 10 bases between. This CDR3 has 15 amino acids. Germline CDR1 reads MGHRA; CDR2 reads YSYEKL. Here the CDR3 DNA reads TGCGCCAGCAGCCAAGTGGTGACTAACTACAATGAGCAGTTCTTC. Protein product: CASSQVVTNYNEQFF.

This clonotype was seen a handful of times. This chain joins TRBV4-3 and TRBJ2-2; 8 positions match TRBD1. J was trimmed by 7 bases and V by 0 bases; bases with no gene match: 10. The CDR3 has 17 amino acids. Per the germline V gene, CDR1 is LGHNA and CDR2 is YSLEER. CDR3 region: CASSQDQGARLSGELFF. The CDR3 nucleotides are TGCGCCAGCAGCCAAGATCAGGGGGCGCGTTTAAGCGGGGAGCTGTTTTTT.

This clonotype has more than one count but fewer than ten. The V call is TRBV4-3, the J call TRBJ2-2; D might be TRBD2 (6 bases). CDR1 and CDR2 from the germline V gene are LGHNA and YSLEER. V shed 5 bases and J shed 2 bases, with 12 bases lying between them. The CDR3 is made up of 15 amino acids. CDR3 in amino acids: CASSAGLVNTGELFF. In nucleotides, the CDR3 is TGCGCCAGCAGCGCGGGGCTAGTCAACACCGGGGAGCTGTTTTTT.